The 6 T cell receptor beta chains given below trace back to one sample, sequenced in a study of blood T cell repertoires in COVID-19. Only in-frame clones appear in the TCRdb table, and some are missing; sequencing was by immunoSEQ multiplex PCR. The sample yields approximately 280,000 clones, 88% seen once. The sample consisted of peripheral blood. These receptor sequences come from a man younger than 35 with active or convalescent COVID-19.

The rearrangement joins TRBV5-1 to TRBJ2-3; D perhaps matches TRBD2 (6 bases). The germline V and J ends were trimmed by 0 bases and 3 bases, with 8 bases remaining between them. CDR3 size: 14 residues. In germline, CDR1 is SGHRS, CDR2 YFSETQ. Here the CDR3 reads CASSLAGETDTQYF. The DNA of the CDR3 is TGCGCCAGCAGCTTGGCGGGGGAAACAGATACGCAGTATTTT.

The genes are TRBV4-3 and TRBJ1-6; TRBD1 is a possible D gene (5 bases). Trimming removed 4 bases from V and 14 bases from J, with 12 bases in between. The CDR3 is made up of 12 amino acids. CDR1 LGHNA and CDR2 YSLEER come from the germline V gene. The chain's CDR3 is CASSPTAGTLHF. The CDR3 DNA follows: TGCGCCAGCAGCCCGACAGCAGGAACCCTCCACTTT.

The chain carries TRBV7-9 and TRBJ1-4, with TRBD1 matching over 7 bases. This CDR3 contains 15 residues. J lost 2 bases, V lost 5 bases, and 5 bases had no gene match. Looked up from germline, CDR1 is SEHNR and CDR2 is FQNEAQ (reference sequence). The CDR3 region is CASSPIQGTNEKLFF. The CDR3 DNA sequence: TGTGCCAGCAGCCCCATACAGGGGACTAATGAAAAACTGTTTTTT.

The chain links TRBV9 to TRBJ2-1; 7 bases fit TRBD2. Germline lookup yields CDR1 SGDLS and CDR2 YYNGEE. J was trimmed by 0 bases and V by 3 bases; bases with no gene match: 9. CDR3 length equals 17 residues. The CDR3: CASSAEGLVVSYNEQFF. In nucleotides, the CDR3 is TGTGCCAGCAGCGCAGAAGGACTAGTAGTCTCCTACAATGAGCAGTTCTTC.

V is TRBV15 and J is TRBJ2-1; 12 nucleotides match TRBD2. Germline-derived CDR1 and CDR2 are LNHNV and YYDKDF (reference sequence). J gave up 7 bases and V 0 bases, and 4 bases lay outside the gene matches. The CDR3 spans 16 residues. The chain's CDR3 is CATSRDLLAGGNEQFF. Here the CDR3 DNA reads TGTGCCACCAGCAGAGATCTCCTAGCGGGGGGGAATGAGCAGTTCTTC.

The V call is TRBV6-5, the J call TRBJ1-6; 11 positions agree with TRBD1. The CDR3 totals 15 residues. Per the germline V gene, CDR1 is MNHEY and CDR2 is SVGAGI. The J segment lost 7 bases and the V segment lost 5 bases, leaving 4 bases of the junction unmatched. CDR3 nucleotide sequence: TGTGCCAGCAGTAAGGACAGGGGGCTGAATTCACCCCTCCACTTT. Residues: CASSKDRGLNSPLHF.